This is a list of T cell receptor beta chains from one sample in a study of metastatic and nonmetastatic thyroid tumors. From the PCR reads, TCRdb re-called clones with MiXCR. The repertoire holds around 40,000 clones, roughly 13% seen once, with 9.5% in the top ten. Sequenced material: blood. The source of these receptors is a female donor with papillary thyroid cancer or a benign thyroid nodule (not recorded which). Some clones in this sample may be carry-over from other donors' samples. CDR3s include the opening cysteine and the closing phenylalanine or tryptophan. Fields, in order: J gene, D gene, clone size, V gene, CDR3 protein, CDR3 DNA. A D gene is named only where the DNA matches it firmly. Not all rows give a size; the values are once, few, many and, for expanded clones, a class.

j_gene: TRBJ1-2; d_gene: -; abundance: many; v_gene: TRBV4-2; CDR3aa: CASSPLRGGAAEGYTF; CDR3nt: TGTGCCAGCAGCCCGCTCCGGGGGGGCGCGGCCGAGGGCTACACCTTC
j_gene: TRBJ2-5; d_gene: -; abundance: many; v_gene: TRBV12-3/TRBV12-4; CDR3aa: CASSLSNTRETQYF; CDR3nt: TGTGCCAGCAGTTTGAGCAACACACGGGAGACCCAGTACTTC
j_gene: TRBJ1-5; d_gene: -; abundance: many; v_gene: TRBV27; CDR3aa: CASSFHAGNQPQHF; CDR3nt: TGTGCCAGCAGTTTTCACGCAGGGAATCAGCCCCAGCATTTT
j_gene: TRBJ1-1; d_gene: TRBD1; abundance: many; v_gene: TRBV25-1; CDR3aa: CASSALGTGLRAFF; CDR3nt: TGTGCCAGCAGTGCTTTAGGGACAGGGCTTCGAGCTTTCTTT
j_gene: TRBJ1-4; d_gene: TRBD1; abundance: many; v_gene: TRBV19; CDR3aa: CASSSTGAPNEKLFF; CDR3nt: TGTGCCAGTAGTTCAACAGGGGCCCCTAATGAAAAACTGTTTTTT
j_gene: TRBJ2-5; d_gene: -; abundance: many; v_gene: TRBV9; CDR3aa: CASSVAQGGGQETQYF; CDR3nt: TGTGCCAGCAGCGTAGCTCAGGGGGGGGGCCAAGAGACCCAGTACTTC
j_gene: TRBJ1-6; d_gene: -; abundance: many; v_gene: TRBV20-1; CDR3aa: CSAIPEGSVTSFNSPLHF; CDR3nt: TGCAGTGCTATCCCAGAAGGTTCGGTAACAAGTTTCAATTCACCCCTCCACTTT
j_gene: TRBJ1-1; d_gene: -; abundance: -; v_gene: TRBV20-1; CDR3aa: CSASQEGMNTEAFF; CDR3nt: TGCAGTGCTAGTCAAGAGGGGATGAACACTGAAGCTTTCTTT
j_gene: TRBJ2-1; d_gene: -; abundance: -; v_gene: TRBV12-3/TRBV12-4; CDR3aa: CASTSGGSRNEQFF; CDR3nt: TGTGCCAGCACCTCTGGGGGGAGCAGGAATGAGCAGTTCTTC
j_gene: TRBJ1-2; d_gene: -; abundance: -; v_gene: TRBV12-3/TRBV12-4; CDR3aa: CASSLGLDGYTF; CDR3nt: TGTGCCAGCAGTTTAGGCCTAGATGGCTACACCTTC
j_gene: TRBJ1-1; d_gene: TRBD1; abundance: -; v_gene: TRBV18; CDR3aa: CASSPTGVNTEAFF; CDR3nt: TGTGCCAGCTCACCGACAGGGGTTAACACTGAAGCTTTCTTT
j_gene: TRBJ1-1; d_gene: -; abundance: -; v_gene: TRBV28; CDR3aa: CASRLSWVRIEAFF; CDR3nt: TGTGCCAGCAGACTGTCGTGGGTCCGAATTGAAGCTTTCTTT
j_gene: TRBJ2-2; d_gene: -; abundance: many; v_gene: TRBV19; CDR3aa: CASSQSADTGELFF; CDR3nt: TGTGCCAGTAGTCAAAGCGCGGACACCGGGGAGCTGTTTTTT
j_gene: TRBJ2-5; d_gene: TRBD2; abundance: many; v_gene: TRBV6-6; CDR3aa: CASSYGVEGLAGVGTQYF; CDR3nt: TGTGCCAGCAGTTACGGGGTAGAGGGACTAGCGGGAGTTGGGACCCAGTACTTC
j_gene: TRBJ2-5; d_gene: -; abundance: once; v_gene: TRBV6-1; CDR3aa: CASTPRVRLPGVETQYF; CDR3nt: TGTGCCAGCACTCCCAGGGTAAGGTTACCGGGAGTAGAGACCCAGTACTTC
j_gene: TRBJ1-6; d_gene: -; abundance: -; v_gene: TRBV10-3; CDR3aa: CCSSEYNSPLHF; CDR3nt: TGTTGCAGCAGCGAGTATAATTCACCCCTCCACTTT
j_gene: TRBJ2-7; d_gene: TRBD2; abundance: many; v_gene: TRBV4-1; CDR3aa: CASSQQPVTSGSYEQYF; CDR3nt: TGCGCCAGCAGCCAGCAACCCGTGACTAGCGGGTCCTACGAGCAGTACTTC
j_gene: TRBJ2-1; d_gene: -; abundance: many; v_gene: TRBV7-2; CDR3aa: CASSFLRSYNEQFF; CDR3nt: TGTGCCAGCAGCTTTCTCCGGAGCTACAATGAGCAGTTCTTC
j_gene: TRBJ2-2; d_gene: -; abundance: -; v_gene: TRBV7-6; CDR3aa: CASSQDTGELFF; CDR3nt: TGTGCCAGCAGTCAGGACACCGGGGAGCTGTTTTTT
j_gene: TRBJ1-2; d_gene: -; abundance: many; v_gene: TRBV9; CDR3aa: CASSVGSYGYTF; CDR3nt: TGTGCCAGCAGCGTTGGCTCCTATGGCTACACCTTC
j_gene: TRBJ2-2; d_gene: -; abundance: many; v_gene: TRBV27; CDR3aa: CASIIWELFF; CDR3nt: TGTGCCAGCATTATTTGGGAGCTGTTTTTT
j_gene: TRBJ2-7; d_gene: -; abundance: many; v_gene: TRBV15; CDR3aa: CATSRDRGWKEYEQYF; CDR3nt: TGTGCCACCAGCAGAGATCGGGGGTGGAAGGAATACGAGCAGTACTTC
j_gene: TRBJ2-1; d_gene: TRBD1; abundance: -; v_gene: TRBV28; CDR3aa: CASISYQGASVSIYNEQFF; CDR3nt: TGTGCCAGCATTTCATACCAGGGGGCTAGCGTGTCTATCTACAATGAGCAGTTCTTC
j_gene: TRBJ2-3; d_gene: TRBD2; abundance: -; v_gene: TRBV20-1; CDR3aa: CSASSGGKFDTQYF; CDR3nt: TGCAGTGCCAGTAGCGGGGGGAAATTTGATACGCAGTATTTT
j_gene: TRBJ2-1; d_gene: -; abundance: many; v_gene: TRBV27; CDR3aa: CASSLSMDNEQFF; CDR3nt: TGTGCCAGCAGTTTATCGATGGACAATGAGCAGTTCTTC
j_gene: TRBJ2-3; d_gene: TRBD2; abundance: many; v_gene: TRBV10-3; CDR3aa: CAVGTSGITDTQYF; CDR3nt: TGTGCCGTCGGGACTAGCGGGATCACAGATACGCAGTATTTT
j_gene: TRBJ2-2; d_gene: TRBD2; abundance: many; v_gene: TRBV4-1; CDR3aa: CASSLILIRTSGNTGELFF; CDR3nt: TGCGCCAGCAGCCTCATACTAATACGGACTAGCGGGAACACCGGGGAGCTGTTTTTT
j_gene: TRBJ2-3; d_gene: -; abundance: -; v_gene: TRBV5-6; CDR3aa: CASSLPAALTDTQYF; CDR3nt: TGTGCCAGCAGCTTGCCGGCAGCCCTCACAGATACGCAGTATTTT
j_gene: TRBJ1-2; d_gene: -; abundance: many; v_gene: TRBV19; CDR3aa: CASSMERAHYGYTF; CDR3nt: TGTGCCAGTAGTATGGAGAGGGCTCACTATGGCTACACCTTC
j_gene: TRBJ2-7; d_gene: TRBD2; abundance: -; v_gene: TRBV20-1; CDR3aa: CSASTGGSLGYEQYF; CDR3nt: TGCAGTGCTAGTACGGGAGGGTCCCTCGGCTACGAGCAGTACTTC
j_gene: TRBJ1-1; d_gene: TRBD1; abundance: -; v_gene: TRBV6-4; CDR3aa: CASISTGTGAFF; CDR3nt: TGTGCCAGCATCAGTACCGGGACAGGCGCTTTCTTT
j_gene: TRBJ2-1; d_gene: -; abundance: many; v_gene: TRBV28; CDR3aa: CASSYRTANEQFF; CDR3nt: TGTGCCAGCAGTTATAGAACTGCCAATGAGCAGTTCTTC
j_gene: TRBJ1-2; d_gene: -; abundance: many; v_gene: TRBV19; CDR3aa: CATGPANYGYTF; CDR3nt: TGTGCCACAGGCCCGGCTAACTATGGCTACACCTTC
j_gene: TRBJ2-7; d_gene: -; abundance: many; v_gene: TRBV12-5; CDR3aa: CASGSPKGQMSYEQYF; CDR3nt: TGTGCTAGTGGTTCCCCCAAAGGACAGATGTCCTACGAGCAGTACTTC
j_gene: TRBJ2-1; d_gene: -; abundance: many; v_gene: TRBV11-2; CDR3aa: CASSLEGSGGGLSYNEQFF; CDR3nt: TGTGCCAGCAGCTTAGAGGGGTCGGGCGGGGGCCTCTCCTACAATGAGCAGTTCTTC
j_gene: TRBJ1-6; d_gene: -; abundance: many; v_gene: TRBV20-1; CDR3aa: CSATLGPRAPLHF; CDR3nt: TGCAGTGCTACTTTGGGCCCGAGAGCACCCCTCCACTTT
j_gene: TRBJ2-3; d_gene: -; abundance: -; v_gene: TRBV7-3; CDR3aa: CASSLQHLADTQYF; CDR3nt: TGTGCCAGCAGCTTACAGCACTTGGCAGATACGCAGTATTTT
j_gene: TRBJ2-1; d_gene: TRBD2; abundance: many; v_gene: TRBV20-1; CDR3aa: CSAPAPSGSYNEQFF; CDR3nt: TGCAGTGCCCCCGCGCCTAGCGGGTCATACAATGAGCAGTTCTTC
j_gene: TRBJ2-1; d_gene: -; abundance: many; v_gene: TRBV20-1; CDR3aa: CSARVASPSSYNEQFF; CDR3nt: TGCAGTGCTAGGGTGGCCAGCCCAAGCTCCTACAATGAGCAGTTCTTC
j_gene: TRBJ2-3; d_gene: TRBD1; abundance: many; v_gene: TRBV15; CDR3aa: CATSRGDRGTDTQYF; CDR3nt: TGTGCCACCAGCAGAGGGGACAGGGGGACAGATACGCAGTATTTT
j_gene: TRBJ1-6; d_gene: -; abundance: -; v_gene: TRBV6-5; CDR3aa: CASSYNEGTGIPPLHF; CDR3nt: TGTGCCAGCAGTTACAATGAAGGAACAGGGATTCCACCCCTCCACTTT
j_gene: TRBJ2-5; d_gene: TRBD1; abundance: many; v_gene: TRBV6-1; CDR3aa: CAFGRTGQETQYF; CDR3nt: TGTGCCTTTGGAAGGACAGGGCAGGAGACCCAGTACTTC